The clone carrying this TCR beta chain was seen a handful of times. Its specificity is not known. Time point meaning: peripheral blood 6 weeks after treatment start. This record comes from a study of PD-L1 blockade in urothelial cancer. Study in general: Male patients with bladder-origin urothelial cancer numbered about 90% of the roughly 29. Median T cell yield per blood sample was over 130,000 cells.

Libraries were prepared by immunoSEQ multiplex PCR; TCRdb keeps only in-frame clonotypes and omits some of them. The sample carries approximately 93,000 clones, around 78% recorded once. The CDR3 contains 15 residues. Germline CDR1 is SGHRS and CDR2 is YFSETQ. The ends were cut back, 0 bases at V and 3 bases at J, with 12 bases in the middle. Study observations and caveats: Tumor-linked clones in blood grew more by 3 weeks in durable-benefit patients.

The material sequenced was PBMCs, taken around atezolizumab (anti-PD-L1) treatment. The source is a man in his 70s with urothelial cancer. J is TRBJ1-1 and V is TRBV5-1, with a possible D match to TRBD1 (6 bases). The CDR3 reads CASSLGNRVDTEAFF. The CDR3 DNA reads TGCGCCAGCAGCTTGGGGAACAGGGTGGACACTGAAGCTTTCTTT. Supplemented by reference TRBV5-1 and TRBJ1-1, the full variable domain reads KAGVTQTPRYLIKTRGQQVTLSCSPISGHRSVSWYQQTPGQGLQFLFEYFSETQRNKGNFPGRFSGRQFSNSRSEMNVSTLELGDSALYLCASSLGNRVDTEAFFGQGTRLTVV.